The subject of this entry is one TCR beta chain. Its antigen is unidentified. The use of a sample-barcoded 5' primer and a J-beta primer mix characterized a second PCR of about 7 to 12 cycles. The template-switch adaptor was a 5' adaptor with 12 random nucleotides. It tagged each cDNA molecule. TCRdb re-called the 5' RACE reads with MiXCR, one entry per CDR3 protein. The sample yields 270,000 or so distinct CDR3 sequences, roughly a quarter seen once. This sample stems from a study of blood T cells in healthy people across ages. Study-wide background: With template switching, about one barcoded beta molecule was captured per two T cells.

Findings of the study overall: More naive CD4+ cells and higher diversity were found in long-lived than in aged donors.

This clonotype was obtained from a woman in her seventies in good health. Sequenced material: blood.

CDR3 sequence reads: CASAPGQVSEKLFF. DNA of the CDR3: TGCGCCAGCGCCCCGGGGCAGGTTAGTGAAAAACTGTTTTTT. The chain is built from TRBV5-1 and TRBJ1-4; a weak D match, TRBD1 (5 bases). The CDR3 length is 14 residues. The V and J ends lost 7 bases and 7 bases respectively, with 17 bases between them. Germline values: CDR1 SGHRS, CDR2 YFSETQ.